Listed here are 22 T cell receptor beta chains from one sample, sequenced in a study of cytomegalovirus exposure and HLA in healthy donors (dated by TCRdb to 2015 to 2018). Receptor libraries were prepared by the immunoSEQ multiplex PCR assay. For the multiplex PCR, a mixture combining 60 forward primers for TCR Vbeta segments and 13 reverse primers for TCR Jbeta segments was used. In its TCRdb copy, this immuneACCESS table keeps in-frame sequences only and misses some clones. Where compared with another copy, unresolved V genes explain less than half of these, and the others have no known cause. The sample yields approximately 190,000 clones; around 90% were counted once. Roughly 0.98% of the sample belongs to the ten largest clones. The sequenced material came from PBMCs. The receptors stem from a boy under 10 years old in good health and CMV-seronegative.

The chain links TRBV14 to TRBJ1-1, with D possibly matching TRBD1 (5 bases). Germline loops: CDR1 SGHDN, CDR2 FVKESK. The CDR3 consists of 16 residues. Trimming pared 0 bases from V and 3 bases from J, leaving 14 bases between. The CDR3 region has the DNA TGTGCCAGCAGCCAAGATGCGGGGGTGGTCGACACTGAAGCTTTCTTT. The encoded protein is CASSQDAGVVDTEAFF.

The chain employs TRBV5-4 and TRBJ2-5, with 9 positions matching TRBD1. The tail of the sequence fits TRBJ2-7 better, so the J call may be wrong. The CDR3 runs 14 residues. Germline values: CDR1 SGHNT, CDR2 YYREEE (reference sequence). CDR3 protein: CASSLGTGFYEQYF. The CDR3 DNA reads TGTGCCAGCAGCCTAGGGACAGGGTTCTACGAGCAGTACTTC.

The chain has TRBV9 and TRBJ2-3, with D perhaps matching TRBD1 (6 bases). V was pared by 3 bases and J by 3 bases, with 17 bases between. CDR1 is SGDLS and CDR2 is YYNGEE in the germline V gene. The CDR3 contains 16 residues. The CDR3 coding sequence is TGTGCCAGCAGCGCCTTCCAGCTCAGGGGTACAGATACGCAGTATTTT. Translated, it gives CASSAFQLRGTDTQYF. The whole variable domain, remainder taken from reference TRBV9 and TRBJ2-3, is DSGVTQTPKHLITATGQRVTLRCSPRSGDLSVYWYQQSLDQGLQFLIQYYNGEERAKGNILERFSAQQFPDLHSELNLSSLELGDSALYFCASSAFQLRGTDTQYFGPGTRLTVL.

The CDR3 protein is CSVEPPEGLTDTQYF. As DNA, the CDR3 is TGCAGCGTTGAACCCCCGGAGGGCCTCACAGATACGCAGTATTTT. The chain combines TRBV29-1 with TRBJ2-3, with TRBD2 as a possible D gene (6 bases). Trimming took 2 bases from V and 2 from J, leaving 14 bases between them. This CDR3 has 15 amino acids. The V gene's germline CDR1 is SQVTM and CDR2 ANQGSEA.

This clone was counted once. The chain employs TRBV27 and TRBJ1-2; TRBD1 agrees at 9 bases. With 5 bases clipped from V and 7 bases from J, the junction kept 5 bases outside the gene matches. The CDR3 sequence is 13 residues long. Germline V gene sequence: CDR1 MNHEY, CDR2 SMNVEV (reference sequence). The chain's CDR3 is CASSPGQGSGYTF. DNA for the CDR3: TGTGCCAGCAGTCCGGGACAGGGTTCTGGCTACACCTTC.

The chain combines TRBV7-2 with TRBJ2-5; 10 nucleotides match TRBD2. The CDR3 spans 17 residues. The germline V gene has CDR1 SGHTA and CDR2 FQGNSA. V lost 1 base to trimming and J lost 4 bases; unmatched junction nucleotides: 9. In DNA, the CDR3 is TGTGCCAGCAGCTTAGAAAACGGTAGCGGGAGGCGAGAGACCCAGTACTTC. This translates into CASSLENGSGRRETQYF.

This clone was seen only a few times. The gene calls are TRBV7-7 and TRBJ1-1, with a weak D call TRBD1 (5 bases). The germline V and J ends were trimmed by 4 bases and 1 base, with 7 bases remaining between them. Germline CDR1 and CDR2: SSHAT and FNYEAQ (reference sequence). The CDR3 loop spans 13 amino acids. The CDR3 DNA reads TGTGCCAGCAGCTCGGACAAGAACACTGAAGCTTTCTTT. It encodes CASSSDKNTEAFF.

The chain employs TRBV30 and TRBJ1-5, with 7 bases that match TRBD1. With V trimmed by 3 bases and J by 1 base, 12 bases remained unmatched. This CDR3 contains 17 residues. Germline V CDR1 and CDR2: GTSNPN, SVGIG (reference sequence). As DNA, the CDR3 is TGTGCCTGGAGCCGACGACAGGGAAGAGTGAGCAATCAGCCCCAGCATTTT. This codes for CAWSRRQGRVSNQPQHF.

The CDR3 sequence: CASGTSGSSYEQYF. In DNA, the CDR3 is TGTGCCTCCGGGACTAGCGGGAGTTCCTACGAGCAGTACTTC. V and J are TRBV30 and TRBJ2-7, with TRBD2 identical over 14 bases. V lost 7 bases and J lost 1; bases outside the gene matches: 3. CDR1 GTSNPN and CDR2 SVGIG come from the germline V gene (reference sequence). The CDR3 runs to 14 residues. Combining the CDR3 with reference TRBV30 and TRBJ2-7 gives the whole variable domain SQTIHQWPATLVQPVGSPLSLECTVEGTSNPNLYWYRQAAGRGLQLLFYSVGIGQISSEVPQNLSASRPQDRQFILSSKKLLLSDSGFYLCASGTSGSSYEQYFGPGTRLTVT.

J is TRBJ2-1 and V is TRBV5-1; the match to TRBD2 covers 12 bases. Trimming took 4 bases from V and 9 from J; bases not matched to a gene: 11. The CDR3 loop spans 16 amino acids. Germline lookup yields CDR1 SGHRS and CDR2 YFSETQ. Written as DNA, the CDR3 is TGCGCCAGCAGCGGGTCCGGACTAGCGGGACAGGGTGAGCAGTTCTTC. Protein product: CASSGSGLAGQGEQFF.

DNA for the CDR3: TGTGCCAGCAGAGAGCCGGGACAGGGGAGTGGAAACACCATATATTTT. Encoded protein: CASREPGQGSGNTIYF. The V call is TRBV28, the J call TRBJ1-3; 10 bases match TRBD1. The V gene's germline CDR1 is MDHEN and CDR2 SYDVKM. The CDR3 extends over 16 amino acids. V lost 6 bases to trimming and J lost 3 bases; unmatched junction nucleotides: 8.

This chain joins TRBV19 and TRBJ1-5, with TRBD1 matching over 10 bases. Germline CDR1 LNHDA, CDR2 SQIVND (reference sequence). CDR3 length equals 15 residues. Trimming took 7 bases from V and 7 from J; bases not matched to a gene: 10. The CDR3 coding sequence is TGTGCCAGTAATACACGGGACAGGGGTGAACAGCCCCAGCATTTT. This translates into CASNTRDRGEQPQHF. The full variable domain, its missing parts supplied by reference TRBV19 and TRBJ1-5, is DGGITQSPKYLFRKEGQNVTLSCEQNLNHDAMYWYRQDPGQGLRLIYYSQIVNDFQKGDIAEGYSVSREKKESFPLTVTSAQKNPTAFYLCASNTRDRGEQPQHFGDGTRLSIL.

This clone was seen just once. The rearrangement joins TRBV27 to TRBJ2-5; D call uncertain. This CDR3 contains 15 residues. V lost 1 base and J 5 bases, leaving 14 bases between the germline ends. Per germline, CDR1 MNHEY and CDR2 SMNVEV (reference sequence). DNA for the CDR3: TGTGCCAGCAGTTTATATAATCCACCCAGGGAGACCCAGTACTTC. This translates into CASSLYNPPRETQYF.

CDR3 in amino acids: CASSTDRTVSYEQYF. CDR3 nucleotides: TGTGCCAGCAGTACGGACAGGACGGTCTCCTACGAGCAGTACTTC. The chain has TRBV6-5 and TRBJ2-7; 7 nucleotides align to TRBD1. The CDR3 spans 15 residues. Germline loops: CDR1 MNHEY, CDR2 SVGAGI. Losses at the gene ends were 5 bases for V and 0 bases for J; bases not matched to a gene: 7.

The chain uses TRBV6-5 and TRBJ1-3, with TRBD1 matching 7 bases. The length of the CDR3 is 14 residues. V trimming: 6 bases; J trimming: 4 bases; junction bases outside the gene matches: 6. The germline V gene encodes CDR1 MNHEY and CDR2 SVGAGI. CDR3 in amino acids: CASSRGGTGNTIYF. The CDR3 DNA follows: TGTGCCAGCAGCCGAGGGGGCACAGGAAACACCATATATTTT.

V and J are TRBV27 and TRBJ2-1; a possible D gene is TRBD2 (6 bases). V dropped 7 bases and J dropped 10 bases, with 14 bases sitting between them. Germline V gene sequence: CDR1 MNHEY, CDR2 SMNVEV (reference sequence). The CDR3 sequence is 12 residues long. The CDR3 region has the DNA TGTGCCAGCACCCAGAGCGGAGGGGAGCAGTTCTTC. It yields the protein CASTQSGGEQFF.

The DNA for the CDR3 is TGCAGCGTTGTAGGGAGAGTTGGGTACAATGAGCAGTTCTTC. Translating gives CSVVGRVGYNEQFF. This chain links TRBV29-1 with TRBJ2-1, with D tentatively TRBD2 (5 bases). Germline V gene data show CDR1 as SQVTM and CDR2 as ANQGSEA. With 4 bases removed from V and 4 bases from J, the gap between germline ends came to 14 bases. The CDR3 spans 14 residues.

The chain combines TRBV6-5 with TRBJ2-2; 8 nucleotides line up with TRBD2. CDR1 is MNHEY and CDR2 is SVGAGI in the germline V gene. This CDR3 region has 16 residues. Germline trimming cut 1 base from V and 4 bases from J; bases unmatched to any gene: 5. The CDR3 region has the DNA TGTGCCAGCAGTTACTTCGGGGGGGTGGGCACCGGGGAGCTGTTTTTT. Translated, it gives CASSYFGGVGTGELFF.

The chain combines TRBV7-2 with TRBJ2-3, with D possibly TRBD1 on 5 matching bases. Germline V CDR1 and CDR2: SGHTA, FQGNSA. Trimming removed 8 bases at V and 6 bases at J, with 12 bases between. The CDR3 runs to 12 residues. In DNA, the CDR3 is TGTGCCAGCTCTATAAGACAGGATACGCAGTATTTT. Translated, it gives CASSIRQDTQYF.

The chain combines TRBV6-6 with TRBJ1-1; D is uncertain. CDR3 size: 11 residues. CDR1 and CDR2 from the germline V gene are MNHNY and SVGAGI (reference sequence). The V end lost 5 bases, the J end lost 6 bases, and 7 bases lay between the germline ends. The CDR3 region has the DNA TGTGCCAGCAGTGAGGGTGCTGAAGCTTTCTTT. Translation gives CASSEGAEAFF.

The chain recombines TRBV5-1 with TRBJ1-1; D not certain. The V end lost 0 bases, the J end lost 5 bases, and 8 bases lay between the germline ends. Germline-derived CDR1 and CDR2 are SGHRS and YFSETQ. The CDR3 sequence is 13 residues long. The CDR3 loop is CASSLGLETEAFF. The CDR3 DNA follows: TGCGCCAGCAGCTTGGGGCTGGAGACTGAAGCTTTCTTT. Combining the CDR3 with reference TRBV5-1 and TRBJ1-1 gives the whole variable domain KAGVTQTPRYLIKTRGQQVTLSCSPISGHRSVSWYQQTPGQGLQFLFEYFSETQRNKGNFPGRFSGRQFSNSRSEMNVSTLELGDSALYLCASSLGLETEAFFGQGTRLTVV.

This chain joins TRBV28 and TRBJ2-5; D is unresolved. The CDR3 covers 13 residues. Germline values: CDR1 MDHEN, CDR2 SYDVKM. V was pared by 5 bases and J by 4 bases, with 11 bases between. The DNA for the CDR3 is TGTGCCAGCAGTAAGCGACTGTTAGAGACCCAGTACTTC. Protein sequence: CASSKRLLETQYF.